The text below deals with one T cell receptor (beta chain). Its antigen remains unidentified. The sample is drawn from a study of cytomegalovirus exposure and HLA in healthy donors. Overall study results and limits: Rare sequences made up most TCRs, while some public TCRs were found in many donors.

Only in-frame clones appear in the TCRdb table, and some are missing; sequencing was by immunoSEQ multiplex PCR. The table records about 130,000 clones, roughly 89% of them present only once. Unmatched junction bases numbered 6, after V lost 0 bases and J lost 8 bases. The V gene's germline CDR1 is LGHNA and CDR2 YSLEER. The CDR3 spans 16 residues. What was sequenced was PBMCs. This rearrangement joins TRBV4-3 to TRBJ2-1; 11 bases line up with TRBD1. This sequence originates from a woman younger than 35 in good health and CMV-seronegative. CDR3 DNA sequence: TGCGCCAGCAGCCAAGATCTCGGACAGGGGGCCGATGAGCAGTTCTTC. As protein: CASSQDLGQGADEQFF.